This is a list of T cell receptor beta chains from one sample in a study of blood T cell repertoires in COVID-19. The data were produced by immunoSEQ multiplex PCR, yet TCRdb's version contains in-frame clones alone and is incomplete. The sample holds around 250,000 clones, approximately 87% seen once. Specimen: peripheral blood. These receptors all come from a man in his 60s with acute or convalescent COVID-19. Both conserved end residues are part of each CDR3. The D gene is left open where the match is weak.

V: TRBV7-8; D: TRBD2; J: TRBJ2-1; DNA: TGTGCCAGCAGCTCCCGGACTAGCGGGGGTAACAATGAGCAGTTCTTC; CDR3: CASSSRTSGGNNEQFF
V: TRBV28; D: .; J: TRBJ1-5; DNA: TGTGCCAGCACCCAAAGACGGGGACTCAGGCCCCAGCATTTT; CDR3: CASTQRRGLRPQHF
V: TRBV4-2; D: .; J: TRBJ1-1; DNA: TGTGCCAGCAGCCAAGTAGGAGACGGGAACACTGAAGCTTTCTTT; CDR3: CASSQVGDGNTEAFF
V: TRBV7-9; D: .; J: TRBJ1-2; DNA: TGTGCCAGCAGCTCGACAGGTCCCTATGGCTACACCTTC; CDR3: CASSSTGPYGYTF
V: TRBV6-2/TRBV6-3; D: TRBD1; J: TRBJ1-4; DNA: TGTGCCAGCAGCAAGGACAGGGGGCGCGAAAAACTGTTTTTT; CDR3: CASSKDRGREKLFF
V: TRBV12-3/TRBV12-4; D: .; J: TRBJ1-2; DNA: TGTGCCAGCAGGGTCCAGGGATTTGAGGGCTACACCTTC; CDR3: CASRVQGFEGYTF
V: TRBV7-2; D: .; J: TRBJ1-5; DNA: TGTGCCAGCAGCTTAGACCCGGGGAGGGCTCATCAGCCCCAGCATTTT; CDR3: CASSLDPGRAHQPQHF
V: TRBV6-5; D: .; J: TRBJ1-2; DNA: TGTGCCAGCAGTTACGTAGCCGGGACTTGGAGGTATGGCTACACCTTC; CDR3: CASSYVAGTWRYGYTF
V: TRBV6-2/TRBV6-3; D: .; J: TRBJ2-7; DNA: TGTGCCAGCAGTTACGGCCCTGCGGAACAGTACTTC; CDR3: CASSYGPAEQYF
V: TRBV9; D: TRBD1; J: TRBJ1-6; DNA: TGTGCCAGCAGCGCCGCAGGGGGCATCGAGAATTCACCCCTCCACTTT; CDR3: CASSAAGGIENSPLHF
V: TRBV10-3; D: TRBD1; J: TRBJ2-2; DNA: TGTGCCACAAAACCGGGACAGGGGGTCTCCGGGGAGCTGTTTTTT; CDR3: CATKPGQGVSGELFF